The sequence of this T cell receptor (beta chain) was determined in a study of identical twins. Template switching added a universal primer site, and cDNA bore unique molecular identifiers. TCRdb reprocessed the 5' RACE reads via MiXCR and lists one record per CDR3 protein. The data show around 1.7 million distinct CDR3 sequences, roughly a third seen once. The sample holds a few counts of this clonotype. This receptor was taken from a newborn girl in good health. The sequencing input was cord blood.

The CDR3 sequence is CASSLGDAGEGLNTEAFF. The CDR3 DNA reads TGTGCCAGCAGTTTGGGGGACGCCGGGGAGGGGCTGAACACTGAAGCTTTCTTT. The chain combines TRBV28 with TRBJ1-1; D might be TRBD1 (5 bases). Trimming removed 3 bases from V and 0 bases from J, with 20 bases in between. The CDR3 contains 18 residues. The germline V gene has CDR1 MDHEN and CDR2 SYDVKM.